These 2 T cell receptor beta chains were all obtained from the same sample, sequenced in a study of blood T cell repertoires in COVID-19. Sequencing used immunoSEQ multiplex PCR; TCRdb keeps in-frame clones, though not all of them. The sample gives more than 300,000 clones, 85% to 95% of which show up once; about 4% is in the top ten. Source material: PBMCs or T cells enriched from blood (not recorded which). These receptors all stem from a woman under 40 who had been exposed to COVID-19.

This chain uses TRBV4-1 with TRBJ2-1, with TRBD2 as a possible D gene (5 bases). The length of the CDR3 is 16 residues. V shed 0 bases and J shed 4 bases, with 13 bases lying between them. Germline CDR1 MGHRA, CDR2 YSYEKL. The CDR3 region is CASSQEITRNYNEQFF. The DNA of the CDR3 is TGCGCCAGCAGCCAAGAAATCACTAGAAATTACAATGAGCAGTTCTTC.

The chain's CDR3 is CASSNRGTANSPLHF. The CDR3 DNA follows: TGTGCCAGCAGCAACCGTGGGACAGCTAATTCACCCCTCCACTTT. V is TRBV7-2 and J is TRBJ1-6, with 7 nucleotides matching TRBD1. V dropped 5 bases and J dropped 6; count of bases not matched to a gene: 7. Germline values: CDR1 SGHTA, CDR2 FQGNSA. This CDR3 is built from 15 residues.